This T cell receptor (beta chain) was retrieved from a study of molecular identifiers for immune sequencing clone quantification. With RNA at 10%, 30% or 50%, naive CD8 libraries came from roughly 20,000 to 1,000,000 sorted cells. TCRdb fed the PCR reads into MiXCR, producing one record per CDR3 protein. The table includes more than 550,000 distinct CDR3 sequences, about 25% detected once. This clonotype was counted a few times. The sequencing sample was made of naive CD8+ T cells from blood, with Jurkat cell RNA spiked in. Subset here: FACS-sorted CD8+CD4-CCR7+CD45RA+ naive T cells. The source of this sequence is a human donor in good health. Some libraries in this study had Jurkat cell RNA spiked in.

CDR3 region: CASSQTGYNSPLHF. Here the CDR3 DNA reads TGTGCCAGCAGTCAAACAGGGTATAATTCACCCCTCCACTTT. V usage is TRBV7-9 and J usage is TRBJ1-6; TRBD1 is a possible D gene (6 bases). CDR1 and CDR2 from the germline V gene are SEHNR and FQNEAQ (reference sequence). This CDR3 spans 14 amino acids. V was pared by 6 bases and J by 4 bases, with 10 bases between.